This T cell receptor beta chain was identified in a study of blood T cell repertoires in COVID-19. Profiled with immunoSEQ multiplex PCR; TCRdb holds only in-frame clones, not every one. The sample records about 160,000 clones, about 85% being singletons. With respect to this clone: The same CDR3 can be traced to other DNA sequences in this sample.

Each participant's cohort was designated according to participant-reported clinical history. Germline V CDR1 and CDR2: LGHDT, YNNKEL (reference sequence). This CDR3 comprises 13 residues. Trimming removed 1 base from V and 6 bases from J; junction bases left unmatched: 2. The V call is TRBV3-1 (or the pseudogene TRBV3-2), the J call TRBJ1-1; TRBD1 aligns across 7 bases. This receptor was obtained from a woman aged 45-65 years who had recovered from COVID-19. Sequencing used PBMCs or T cells enriched from blood (not recorded which). The CDR3: CASSQAGGSEAFF. The CDR3 DNA reads as TGTGCCAGCAGCCAAGCAGGGGGTTCTGAAGCTTTCTTT.